A single sample is the source of the 11 T cell receptor beta chains below, sequenced in a study of blood T cells in healthy people across ages. Through a sample-barcoded 5' primer and a J-beta primer mix, a second PCR was run for 7 to 11 cycles. TCRdb reprocessed the 5' RACE reads via MiXCR and lists one record per CDR3 protein. Here the sample spans over 1,200,000 distinct CDR3 sequences, roughly 59% being singletons. What was sequenced was blood. These receptors all come from a young man in good health.

The CDR3 DNA reads TGTGCCAGCAGCTCGCCGTCTAGTCTCAGGTCCCTGAACTATGGCTACACCTTC. Translated, it gives CASSSPSSLRSLNYGYTF. The V gene is TRBV7-9, the J gene TRBJ1-2; D is uncertain. Germline V gene data show CDR1 as SEHNR and CDR2 as FQNEAQ (reference sequence). This CDR3 comprises 18 residues. Trimming removed 4 bases from V and 2 bases from J, with 23 bases in between. Drawing the rest from reference TRBV7-9 and TRBJ1-2, the complete variable domain is DTGVSQNPRHKITKRGQNVTFRCDPISEHNRLYWYRQTLGQGPEFLTYFQNEAQLEKSRLLSDRFSAERPKGSFSTLEIQRTEQGDSAMYLCASSSPSSLRSLNYGYTFGSGTRLTVV.

This sequence joins TRBV28 and TRBJ2-2, with 10 bases that match TRBD2. The length of the CDR3 is 18 residues. Germline V CDR1 and CDR2: MDHEN, SYDVKM. Trimming cost V 4 bases and J 3 bases; bases outside gene matches: 11. CDR3 amino acids: CASSSPPGLAPYTGELFF. CDR3 nucleotide sequence: TGTGCCAGCAGTTCCCCTCCGGGACTAGCGCCTTACACCGGGGAGCTGTTTTTT.

This chain links TRBV15 with TRBJ2-7; D is perhaps TRBD1 (5 bases). The V and J ends lost 5 bases and 2 bases respectively, with 13 bases between them. The CDR3 runs to 14 residues. Per germline, CDR1 LNHNV and CDR2 YYDKDF (reference sequence). As DNA, the CDR3 is TGTGCCACCAGCGTAGGCAGGGCCACCTACGAGCAGTACTTC. Translating gives CATSVGRATYEQYF.

A few counts support this clonotype. This chain joins TRBV5-1 and TRBJ2-3, with D perhaps matching TRBD2 (5 bases). Germline assignment: CDR1 SGHRS and CDR2 YFSETQ. The length of the CDR3 is 12 residues. The V end was cut by 7 bases, the J end by 4 bases, with 10 bases between. The CDR3 loop is CASAEGPDTQYF. In nucleotides, the CDR3 is TGCGCCAGCGCTGAGGGCCCAGATACGCAGTATTTT. The whole variable domain, filled in from reference TRBV5-1 and TRBJ2-3, reads KAGVTQTPRYLIKTRGQQVTLSCSPISGHRSVSWYQQTPGQGLQFLFEYFSETQRNKGNFPGRFSGRQFSNSRSEMNVSTLELGDSALYLCASAEGPDTQYFGPGTRLTVL.

The rearrangement links TRBV29-1 to TRBJ2-3, with 8 bases identical to TRBD1. There are 13 residues in the CDR3. From germline, CDR1 is SQVTM and CDR2 ANQGSEA. The V gene end was trimmed by 6 bases and the J gene end by 2 bases; junction bases not matched to a gene: 4. The CDR3 loop is CSVRQGLTDTQYF. In nucleotides, the CDR3 is TGCAGCGTGAGACAGGGGCTCACAGATACGCAGTATTTT.

This chain joins TRBV27 and TRBJ2-7, with TRBD2 matching 7 bases. V lost 6 bases and J lost 9; bases outside the gene matches: 11. The CDR3 runs 13 residues. Per the germline V gene, CDR1 is MNHEY and CDR2 is SMNVEV (reference sequence). CDR3 nucleotides: TGTGCCAGCAGACCGTTGGGGGGGAAGTGGCAGTACTTC. Amino acids: CASRPLGGKWQYF.

The rearrangement links TRBV20-1 to TRBJ2-3, with 8 bases lining up with TRBD2. The germline CDR1 and CDR2 sequences are DFQATT and SNEGSKA (reference sequence). The V gene end was trimmed by 3 bases and the J gene end by 6 bases; junction bases not matched to a gene: 11. The CDR3 totals 15 residues. The CDR3 DNA is TGCAGTGCTAGTCGGGTTAGCGGGGCGGGGGATACGCAGTATTTT. Translating gives CSASRVSGAGDTQYF.

This chain links TRBV29-1 with TRBJ1-2; D call uncertain. V lost 3 bases and J lost 5, with 10 bases in between. CDR3 length: 12 amino acids. CDR1 and CDR2 (germline): SQVTM, ANQGSEA. CDR3 nucleotides: TGCAGCGTTGAGAACAGAAATTATGGCTACACCTTC. Translating it yields CSVENRNYGYTF.

The chain has TRBV5-1 and TRBJ2-1; 7 bases are shared with TRBD2. This CDR3 has 13 residues. The J segment lost 13 bases and the V segment lost 2 bases, leaving 9 bases of the junction unmatched. Germline CDR1 and CDR2: SGHRS and YFSETQ. The CDR3 loop reads CASSFGRQETQFF. CDR3 in DNA: TGCGCCAGCAGCTTCGGGAGGCAAGAGACCCAGTTCTTC.

The chain couples TRBV27 to TRBJ2-5; TRBD1 agrees at 9 bases. The J call may be incorrect, as the DNA end agrees better with TRBJ2-7. Germline CDR1 MNHEY, CDR2 SMNVEV (reference sequence). This CDR3 has 16 amino acids. CDR3 sequence (DNA): TGTGCCAGCAGCCCCGGGACAGGGATTTTTACCTACGAGCAGTACTTC. Translation: CASSPGTGIFTYEQYF.

This clonotype was counted only a few times. The chain links TRBV7-9 to TRBJ2-1; no definite D call. Germline assignment: CDR1 SEHNR and CDR2 FQNEAQ (reference sequence). The V end lost 5 bases, the J end lost 10 bases, and 24 bases lay between the germline ends. This CDR3 has 16 amino acids. The CDR3 DNA follows: TGTGCCAGCAGCCGAACAAAGACACCAACCTCACTAGAGCAGTTCTTC. Amino acids: CASSRTKTPTSLEQFF.